By frequency in the sample, the clone carrying this TCR beta chain is medium-sized. One end of the junction varies from germline; a read error may be responsible. The sample originates from a study of circulating CD8 cells and anti-PD-1 response in melanoma. Using 15 ng of total RNA, TCR libraries were made with the QIAseq Immune Repertoire TCR panel. TCRdb re-analysed the reads in MiXCR, keeping a single row per CDR3 protein. The sample lists about 1,000 distinct CDR3 sequences, roughly 7.1% occurring once. Germline CDR1 and CDR2: MRHNA and SNTAGT. The CDR3 totals 13 residues. From live CD3+CD8+TCRalphabeta+ cells, four PD-1 and/or TIGIT subsets were sorted.

Sequencing was performed on CD8+ T cells from PBMCs, taken at baseline or after one month of anti-PD-1 therapy (not recorded which). V and J are TRBV6-4 and TRBJ2-1; possibly TRBD1 for D (6 bases). This receptor was obtained from a human donor with melanoma. CDR3 sequence reads: CASSEGDNNEHFF. The CDR3 nucleotides read TGTGCCAGCAGTGAAGGGGACAACAATGAGCATTTCTTC.